This T cell receptor beta chain is drawn from a study of CD4 T cells in relation to SARS-CoV-2 and coronaviruses. General study findings and limits: Approximately 65% of donors had memory CD4+ clonotypes crossrecognizing SARS-CoV-2 and common cold coronavirus spike.

Per germline, CDR1 SGHTA and CDR2 FQGNSA. CDR3 length: 15 amino acids. V lost 2 bases to trimming and J lost 2 bases; unmatched junction nucleotides: 5. Regarding this clone: What it binds is not known.

The repertoire was sequenced with immunoSEQ multiplex PCR; TCRdb's copy has only in-frame clones and lacks some. The data contain approximately 27,000 clones, about 75% of them singletons. Before the COVID-19 pandemic, during about 2011-2019, CD4+ T cells were taken from unexposed donors. CD4+ T cells were isolated from the cells after around eleven days of culture. Some 1.9 million PBMCs per well were cultured with about 9.4 IU/ml IL-2. The source of this sequence is a human donor in good health. Source material: CD4+ T cells from PBMCs, cultured in vitro. The chain carries TRBV7-2 and TRBJ2-5; TRBD1 matches at 7 bases. The CDR3 spells CASSLLGQPQETQYF. Here the CDR3 DNA reads TGTGCCAGCAGCTTATTGGGACAGCCGCAAGAGACCCAGTACTTC. The full variable domain, in which reference TRBV7-2 and TRBJ2-5 provide the parts outside the CDR3, is GAGVSQSPSNKVTEKGKDVELRCDPISGHTALYWYRQSLGQGLEFLIYFQGNSAPDKSGLPSDRFSAERTGGSVSTLTIQRTQQEDSAVYLCASSLLGQPQETQYFGPGTRLLVL.